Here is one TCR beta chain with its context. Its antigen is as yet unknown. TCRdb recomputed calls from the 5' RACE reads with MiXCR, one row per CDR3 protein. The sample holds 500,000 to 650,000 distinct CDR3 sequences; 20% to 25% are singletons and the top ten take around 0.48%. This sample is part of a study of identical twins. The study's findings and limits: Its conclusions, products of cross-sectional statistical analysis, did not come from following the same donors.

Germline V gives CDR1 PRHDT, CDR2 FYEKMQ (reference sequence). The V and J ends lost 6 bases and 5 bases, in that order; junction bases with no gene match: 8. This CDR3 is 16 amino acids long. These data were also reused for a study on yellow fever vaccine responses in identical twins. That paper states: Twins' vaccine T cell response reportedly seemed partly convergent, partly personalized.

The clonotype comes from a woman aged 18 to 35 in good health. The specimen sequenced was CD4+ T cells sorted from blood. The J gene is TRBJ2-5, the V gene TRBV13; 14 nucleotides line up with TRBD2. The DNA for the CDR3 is TGTGCCAGCAGAAGGGGACTAGCGGGAGATTTGGAGACCCAGTACTTC. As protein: CASRRGLAGDLETQYF.